The table lists the clone carrying this TCR beta chain with a few counts. Its cognate antigen is unknown. Trimming took off 2 bases at V and 8 bases at J, with 13 bases between the two ends. This CDR3 is built from 14 residues. Using its own MiXCR run on the reads, TCRdb lists one record per CDR3 protein. The sample lists just over 450,000 distinct CDR3 sequences; approximately 46% were seen once. The record originates from a study of T cell repertoires in cytomegalovirus infection. This sequence originates from a human donor in good health (CMV status not recorded). Some clones in this sample may be carry-over from other donors' samples. The starting material was cultured PBMCs, obtained from culture after CMV antigen stimulation. The chain carries TRBV12-3 or TRBV12-4 and TRBJ1-3, with no clear D. The CDR3 DNA follows: TGTGCCAGCAGTTTAATGAGGGTTAGACACACCATATATTTT. Residues: CASSLMRVRHTIYF.